The clone carrying this TCR beta chain was found a few times. Its antigen is currently unknown. As for treatment: roughly nine-day PBMC culture with coronavirus spike peptide pools or control peptides (ViraFEST assay). This sample stems from a study of vaccination and CD4 T cells after COVID-19. Study as a whole: Median time from COVID diagnosis to post-COVID sampling was over 85 days (35 to 161). Study-wide results and limits: Within the convalescent patients, a median around 90% of the SARS-CoV-2-reactive clones were ones that appeared only post-vaccination.

The Oncomine TCR Beta short-read assay was applied to DNA of cultured CD4+ T cells. Each CDR3 protein gets one entry after TCRdb re-called the PCR reads with MiXCR. The sample consists of around 19,000 distinct CDR3 sequences, roughly 46% of them appearing once. The CDR3 sequence is 12 residues long. Germline V gene data show CDR1 as DFQATT and CDR2 as SNEGSKA (reference sequence). With 7 bases removed from V and 5 bases from J, the gap between germline ends came to 14 bases. Material: CD4+ T cells from blood, cultured in vitro, obtained before SARS-CoV-2 vaccination. The source is a human donor who had recovered from COVID-19. V and J are TRBV20-1 and TRBJ2-5; D gene ambiguous. The CDR3 DNA sequence: TGCAGTGTCGGCTCTCCCTCGGAGACCCAGTACTTC. Translating gives CSVGSPSETQYF.